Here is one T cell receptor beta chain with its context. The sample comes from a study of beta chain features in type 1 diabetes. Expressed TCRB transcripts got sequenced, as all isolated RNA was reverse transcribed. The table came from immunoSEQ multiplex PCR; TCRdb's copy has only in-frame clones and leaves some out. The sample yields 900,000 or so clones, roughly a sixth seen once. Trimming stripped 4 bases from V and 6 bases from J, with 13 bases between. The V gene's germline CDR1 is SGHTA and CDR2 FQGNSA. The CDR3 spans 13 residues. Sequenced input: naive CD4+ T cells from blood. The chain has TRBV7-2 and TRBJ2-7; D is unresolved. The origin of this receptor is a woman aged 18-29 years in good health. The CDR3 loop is CASSSRSPIEQYF. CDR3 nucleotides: TGTGCCAGCAGCTCCCGATCCCCTATCGAGCAGTACTTC.